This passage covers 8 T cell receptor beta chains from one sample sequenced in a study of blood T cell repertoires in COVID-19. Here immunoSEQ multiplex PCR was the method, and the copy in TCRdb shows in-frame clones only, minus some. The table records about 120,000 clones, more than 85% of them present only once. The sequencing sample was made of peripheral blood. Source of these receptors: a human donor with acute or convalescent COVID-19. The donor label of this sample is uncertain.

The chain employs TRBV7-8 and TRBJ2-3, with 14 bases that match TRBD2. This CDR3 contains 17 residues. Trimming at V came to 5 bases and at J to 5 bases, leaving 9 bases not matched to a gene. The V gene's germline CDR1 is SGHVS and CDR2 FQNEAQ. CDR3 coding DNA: TGTGCCAGCAGCCTAAGACTAGCGGGGGGGCATAGAGATACGCAGTATTTT. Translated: CASSLRLAGGHRDTQYF.

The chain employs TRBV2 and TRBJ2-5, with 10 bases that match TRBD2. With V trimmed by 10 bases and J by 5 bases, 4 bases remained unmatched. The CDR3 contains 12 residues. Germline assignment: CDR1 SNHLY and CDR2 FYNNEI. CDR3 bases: TGTGCCACCGCACTAGCGGGGGAGACCCAGTACTTC. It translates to CATALAGETQYF.

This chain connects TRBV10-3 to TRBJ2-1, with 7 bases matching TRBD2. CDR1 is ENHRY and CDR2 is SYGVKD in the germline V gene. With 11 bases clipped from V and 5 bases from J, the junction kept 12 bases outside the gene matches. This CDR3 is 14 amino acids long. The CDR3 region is CAVKGLAVNNEQFF. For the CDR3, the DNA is TGTGCCGTAAAGGGGCTAGCGGTGAACAATGAGCAGTTCTTC.

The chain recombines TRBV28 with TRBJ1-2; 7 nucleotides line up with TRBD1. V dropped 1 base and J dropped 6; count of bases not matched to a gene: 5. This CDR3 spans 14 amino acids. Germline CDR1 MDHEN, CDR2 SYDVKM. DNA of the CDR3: TGTGCCAGCAGTTTATCCTACGACAGGGATGGCTACACCTTC. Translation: CASSLSYDRDGYTF.

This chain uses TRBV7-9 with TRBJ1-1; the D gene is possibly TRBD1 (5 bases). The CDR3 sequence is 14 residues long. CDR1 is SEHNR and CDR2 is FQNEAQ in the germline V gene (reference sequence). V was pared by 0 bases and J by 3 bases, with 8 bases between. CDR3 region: CASSLARGYTEAFF. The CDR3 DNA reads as TGTGCCAGCAGCTTAGCGCGGGGGTACACTGAAGCTTTCTTT.

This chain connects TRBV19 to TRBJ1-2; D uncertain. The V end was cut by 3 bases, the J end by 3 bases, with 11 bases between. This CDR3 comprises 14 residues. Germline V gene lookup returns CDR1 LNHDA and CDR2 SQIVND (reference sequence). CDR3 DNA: TGTGCCAGTAGTATTGATAACAGAGACTATGGCTACACCTTC. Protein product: CASSIDNRDYGYTF.

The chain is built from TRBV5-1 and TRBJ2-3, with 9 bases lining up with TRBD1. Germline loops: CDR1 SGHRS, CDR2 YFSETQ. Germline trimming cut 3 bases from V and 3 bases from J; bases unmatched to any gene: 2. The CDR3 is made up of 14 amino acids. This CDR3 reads CASSWGQGTDTQYF. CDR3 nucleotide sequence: TGCGCCAGCAGCTGGGGACAGGGAACAGATACGCAGTATTTT.

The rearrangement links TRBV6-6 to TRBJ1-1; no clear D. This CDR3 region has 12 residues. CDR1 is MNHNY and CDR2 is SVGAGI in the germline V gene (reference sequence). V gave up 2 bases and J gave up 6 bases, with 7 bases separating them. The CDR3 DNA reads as TGTGCCAGCAGTTACACGGTTTCTGAAGCTTTCTTT. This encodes CASSYTVSEAFF.